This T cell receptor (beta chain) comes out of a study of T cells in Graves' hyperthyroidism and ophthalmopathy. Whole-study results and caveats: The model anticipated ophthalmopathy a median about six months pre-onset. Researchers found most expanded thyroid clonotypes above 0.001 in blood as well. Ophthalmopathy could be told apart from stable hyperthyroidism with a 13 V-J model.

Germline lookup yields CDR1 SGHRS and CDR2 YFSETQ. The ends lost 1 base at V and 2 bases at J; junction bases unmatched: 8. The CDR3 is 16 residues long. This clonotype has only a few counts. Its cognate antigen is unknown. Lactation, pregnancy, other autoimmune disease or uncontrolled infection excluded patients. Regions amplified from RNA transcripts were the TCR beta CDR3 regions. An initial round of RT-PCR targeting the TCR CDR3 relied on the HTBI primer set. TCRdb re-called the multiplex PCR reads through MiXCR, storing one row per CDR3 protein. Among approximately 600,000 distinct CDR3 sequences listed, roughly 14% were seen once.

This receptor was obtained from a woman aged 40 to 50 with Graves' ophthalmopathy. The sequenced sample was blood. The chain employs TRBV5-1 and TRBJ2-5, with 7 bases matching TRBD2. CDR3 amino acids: CASSLSSQRGQETQYF. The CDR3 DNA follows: TGCGCCAGCAGCTTGTCTTCCCAGCGGGGACAAGAGACCCAGTACTTC. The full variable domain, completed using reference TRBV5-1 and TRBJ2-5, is KAGVTQTPRYLIKTRGQQVTLSCSPISGHRSVSWYQQTPGQGLQFLFEYFSETQRNKGNFPGRFSGRQFSNSRSEMNVSTLELGDSALYLCASSLSSQRGQETQYFGPGTRLLVL.